A selection of T cell receptor beta chains follows, all from one sample in a study of stem cell transplantation in POMP-related autoinflammatory disease. Produced via immunoSEQ multiplex PCR; TCRdb's table is partial and in-frame only. The table has roughly 68,000 clones, roughly 90% seen once. The specimen comprised CD4+ T cells from PBMCs, sampled after stem cell transplantation. Receptors originate from a human patient with POMP-related autoinflammation and immune dysregulation (PRAID). The graft donor may have given rise to some T cells. Each CDR3 is given with its conserved first and last residue. D genes are given only for firm matches. Not every row has a clone size; where given, it reads once, few, many or a size class.

cdr3_aa	cdr3_nt	cdr3_length	j_call	d_call	v_call	clone_size
CASNSEQYNEQFF	TGTGCCAGCAATTCAGAACAATACAATGAGCAGTTCTTC	13	TRBJ2-1	NA	TRBV2	NA
CASSFLGQPQHF	TGTGCCAGCAGTTTCCTCGGTCAGCCCCAGCATTTT	12	TRBJ1-5	NA	TRBV12-3/TRBV12-4	few
CASSQRMNTEAFF	TGCGCCAGCAGCCAGCGCATGAACACTGAAGCTTTCTTT	13	TRBJ1-1	NA	TRBV4-1	NA
CASSLESARAPDTQYF	TGCGCCAGCAGCTTAGAGTCGGCTAGAGCCCCAGATACGCAGTATTTT	16	TRBJ2-3	NA	TRBV5-1	NA
CSVDLITSTDTQYF	TGCAGCGTTGACCTTATCACTAGCACAGATACGCAGTATTTT	14	TRBJ2-3	NA	TRBV29-1	NA
CASSFRGRGTYEQYF	TGTGCCAGCAGCTTCAGGGGGCGCGGTACCTACGAGCAGTACTTC	15	TRBJ2-7	TRBD1	TRBV5-4	NA
CASSEAGAGTDTQYF	TGTGCCAGCAGTGAAGCGGGAGCGGGCACAGATACGCAGTATTTT	15	TRBJ2-3	NA	TRBV6-1	NA
CASSPRQGKDTQYF	TGTGCCAGCAGCCCCCGACAGGGTAAAGATACGCAGTATTTT	14	TRBJ2-3	TRBD1	TRBV7-2	NA
CASSQDGQMNTKAFF	TGCGCCAGCAGCCAAGATGGCCAAATGAACACTAAAGCTTTCTTT	15	TRBJ1-1	NA	TRBV4-1	NA
CSAQIVEKLFF	TGCAGTGCCCAGATTGTTGAAAAACTGTTTTTT	11	TRBJ1-4	NA	TRBV20-1	NA
CASSLGYRGDSPLHF	TGTGCCAGCTCACTAGGGTACAGGGGGGATTCACCCCTCCACTTT	15	TRBJ1-6	TRBD1	TRBV18	NA
CASSLVPSGASTDTQYF	TGCGCCAGCAGCTTGGTGCCTAGCGGGGCTAGCACAGATACGCAGTATTTT	17	TRBJ2-3	TRBD2	TRBV5-1	NA
CASGEGAQETQYF	TGTGCTAGTGGAGAGGGGGCCCAGGAGACCCAGTACTTC	13	TRBJ2-5	TRBD1	TRBV12-5	NA
CASSFQYYNEQFF	TGCGCCAGCAGCTTCCAGTACTACAATGAGCAGTTCTTC	13	TRBJ2-1	NA	TRBV5-1	NA
CASSSPLGANVLTF	TGTGCCAGCAGCAGCCCGCTGGGGGCCAACGTCCTGACTTTC	14	TRBJ2-6	NA	TRBV21-1	once
CASTRTVNTGELFF	TGCGCCAGCACCAGGACCGTGAACACCGGGGAGCTGTTTTTT	14	TRBJ2-2	NA	TRBV10-2	NA